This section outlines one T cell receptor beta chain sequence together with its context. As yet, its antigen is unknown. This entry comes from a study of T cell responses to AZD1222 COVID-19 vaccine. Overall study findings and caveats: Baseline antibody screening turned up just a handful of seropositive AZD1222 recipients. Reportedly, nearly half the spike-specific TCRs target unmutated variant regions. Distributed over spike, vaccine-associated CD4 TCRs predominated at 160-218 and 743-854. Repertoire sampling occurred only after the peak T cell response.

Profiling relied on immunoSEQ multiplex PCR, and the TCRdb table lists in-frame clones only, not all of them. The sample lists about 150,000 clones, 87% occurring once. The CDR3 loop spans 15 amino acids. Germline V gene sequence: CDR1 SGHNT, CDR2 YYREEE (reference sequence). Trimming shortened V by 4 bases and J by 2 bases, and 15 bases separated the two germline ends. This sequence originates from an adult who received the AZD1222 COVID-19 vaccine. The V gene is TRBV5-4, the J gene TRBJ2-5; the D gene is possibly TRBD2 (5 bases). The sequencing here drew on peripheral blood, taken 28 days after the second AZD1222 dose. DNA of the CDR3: TGTGCCAGCAGCCAGGAGGTAGTCGGGCAAGAGACCCAGTACTTC. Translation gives CASSQEVVGQETQYF.